In this sample, the clone carrying this T cell receptor (beta chain) turned up once. In the original processing: Amplification with reference gene primers provided the estimates of nucleated cell counts. TCRdb's table, derived via immunoSEQ multiplex PCR, lists solely in-frame clones and lacks some. V and J calls and clone size come straight from that table; D and trimming were deduced from the DNA. The sample carries a few hundred thousand clones, around 89% recorded once. The sample comes from a study of blood T cell repertoires in COVID-19. Study information: Sites in the United States, Italy and Spain provided acute and convalescent COVID-19 samples. In each case, the material was cDNA or gDNA derived from T cells, B-cell-depleted T cells, or PBMCs.

Germline loops: CDR1 SGHAT, CDR2 FQDESV (reference sequence). V lost 5 bases to trimming and J lost 5 bases; unmatched junction nucleotides: 2. The CDR3 is 14 amino acids. This TCR derives from a woman aged 40 to 50 who had recovered from COVID-19. The rearrangement joins TRBV11-1 to TRBJ2-2; 10 positions match TRBD1. Sequenced input: PBMCs or T cells enriched from blood (not recorded which). This CDR3 reads CASSKGQGTGELFF. CDR3 nucleotide sequence: TGTGCCAGCAGCAAGGGACAGGGGACCGGGGAGCTGTTTTTT.